Shown below are 22 T cell receptor beta chains from a single sample sequenced in a study of OX40 agonist ivuxolimab in advanced cancers. Generated by immunoSEQ multiplex PCR, the TCRdb table keeps only in-frame clones and is missing some. The data contain around 19,000 clones, 73% of them singletons. The material sequenced was CD4+ or CD8+ T cells sorted from blood, taken in a trial of the OX40 agonist ivuxolimab. These receptors were taken from an adult with an advanced solid tumor such as melanoma, head and neck, liver or kidney cancer.

V and J are TRBV4-3 and TRBJ2-2; D gene unclear. This CDR3 has 13 residues. Per the germline V gene, CDR1 is LGHNA and CDR2 is YSLEER. Trimming removed 2 bases from V and 5 bases from J, with 6 bases in between. Here the CDR3 reads CASSQSWTGELFF. CDR3 DNA: TGCGCCAGCAGCCAAAGTTGGACCGGGGAGCTGTTTTTT.

This clone has more than one count but fewer than ten. The chain joins TRBV19 to TRBJ2-1, with 12 bases matching TRBD2. This CDR3 region has 14 residues. Germline V gene data show CDR1 as LNHDA and CDR2 as SQIVND (reference sequence). With 4 bases clipped from V and 9 bases from J, the junction kept 4 bases outside the gene matches. The CDR3 nucleotides read TGTGCCAGTAGTAAGACTAGCGGGAGCCCTGAGCAGTTCTTC. It translates to CASSKTSGSPEQFF.

This clone was observed a single time. The chain recombines TRBV11-2 with TRBJ2-3, with TRBD2 matching 7 bases. CDR3 length: 18 residues. Per germline, CDR1 SGHAT and CDR2 FQNNGV. J lost 4 bases, V lost 1 base, and 14 bases had no gene match. The CDR3: CASSLALSGWEGSDTQYF. In nucleotides, the CDR3 is TGTGCCAGCAGCTTAGCCCTAAGTGGTTGGGAGGGTTCAGATACGCAGTATTTT.

With regard to this clone: The same CDR3 is also encoded by other DNA sequences in this sample. The chain links TRBV10-1 to TRBJ2-2; D is unclear. V was trimmed by 6 bases and J by 5 bases, leaving 7 bases between them. The CDR3 covers 12 residues. CDR1 is WNHNN and CDR2 is SYGVQD in the germline V gene (reference sequence). The CDR3 nucleotides are TGCGCCAGCAGCCTCGGGACCGGGGAGCTGTTTTTT. The encoded protein is CASSLGTGELFF.

J is TRBJ2-1 and V is TRBV4-3; the match to TRBD1 covers 7 bases. Germline CDR1 reads LGHNA; CDR2 reads YSLEER. The V gene end was trimmed by 3 bases and the J gene end by 10 bases; junction bases not matched to a gene: 9. The CDR3 has 14 amino acids. The CDR3 here is CASSQTTGVWEQFF. DNA for the CDR3: TGCGCCAGCAGCCAGACTACAGGGGTCTGGGAGCAGTTCTTC.

This rearrangement joins TRBV6-5 to TRBJ1-2; the match to TRBD1 covers 7 bases. The J segment lost 5 bases and the V segment lost 7 bases, leaving 7 bases of the junction unmatched. This CDR3 is built from 13 residues. Germline V lookup: CDR1 MNHEY, CDR2 SVGAGI. The CDR3 bases are TGTGCCAGCACCTCCGGGACAGATTATGGCTACACCTTC. Its protein product is CASTSGTDYGYTF.

This clone was counted a single time. V is TRBV11-2 and J is TRBJ2-3; tentatively, D is TRBD1 or TRBD2 (5 bases each). CDR3 size: 17 residues. Trimming left V 5 bases short and J 0 bases short, with 18 bases between. CDR1 and CDR2 (germline): SGHAT, FQNNGV. The CDR3 DNA follows: TGTGCCAGCAGCCCCTGGGGACCAAAAACTAGCACAGATACGCAGTATTTT. This gives the protein CASSPWGPKTSTDTQYF.

The J gene is TRBJ2-5, the V gene TRBV7-2; 9 nucleotides line up with TRBD2. Trimming cost V 1 base and J 4 bases; bases outside gene matches: 4. This CDR3 contains 15 residues. Germline V gene lookup returns CDR1 SGHTA and CDR2 FQGNSA. CDR3 sequence: CASSLVASGVETQYF. The DNA of the CDR3 is TGTGCCAGCAGCTTAGTGGCTAGCGGGGTAGAGACCCAGTACTTC.

CDR3 loop: CASIAARGSSGNTIYF. The CDR3 DNA reads TGTGCCAGTATAGCGGCACGTGGAAGCTCTGGAAACACCATATATTTT. The chain recombines TRBV19 with TRBJ1-3; D remains ambiguous. CDR1 and CDR2 (germline): LNHDA, SQIVND (reference sequence). The CDR3 length is 16 residues. V was shortened by 7 bases and J by 0 bases, with 16 bases between the two germline ends. The full variable domain, completed using reference TRBV19 and TRBJ1-3, is DGGITQSPKYLFRKEGQNVTLSCEQNLNHDAMYWYRQDPGQGLRLIYYSQIVNDFQKGDIAEGYSVSREKKESFPLTVTSAQKNPTAFYLCASIAARGSSGNTIYFGEGSWLTVV.

The chain couples TRBV7-9 to TRBJ1-1; tentative D call: TRBD1 (5 bases). The germline CDR1 and CDR2 sequences are SEHNR and FQNEAQ (reference sequence). With 4 bases removed from V and 13 bases from J, the gap between germline ends came to 16 bases. The CDR3 spans 12 residues. This CDR3 reads CASSSDYLGVFF. CDR3 in DNA: TGTGCCAGCAGCTCCGACTACTTGGGGGTTTTCTTT.

This clone occurred a few times. The rearrangement uses TRBV28 and TRBJ2-4; D possibly corresponds to TRBD2 (5 bases). The CDR3 is 17 amino acids. V lost 5 bases, J lost 4 bases, and 21 bases lay in between. Germline V gives CDR1 MDHEN, CDR2 SYDVKM. The DNA of the CDR3 is TGTGCCAGCAGTCCCCTGTGGGTTCGGGGTAATAAAAACATTCAGTACTTC. Protein: CASSPLWVRGNKNIQYF.

The rearrangement uses TRBV9 and TRBJ1-2; D possibly corresponds to TRBD1 (6 bases). The CDR3 loop spans 16 amino acids. V lost 0 bases to trimming and J lost 4 bases, with 16 bases between them. Germline loops: CDR1 SGDLS, CDR2 YYNGEE. The CDR3 region is CASSVVSGGPLYGYTF. The CDR3 region has the DNA TGTGCCAGCAGCGTAGTATCCGGGGGCCCTCTCTATGGCTACACCTTC.

The chain has TRBV7-6 and TRBJ2-2, with 7 nucleotides matching TRBD2. Germline V gene lookup returns CDR1 SGHVS and CDR2 FNYEAQ. The J segment lost 0 bases and the V segment lost 8 bases, leaving 0 bases of the junction unmatched. There are 13 residues in the CDR3. DNA of the CDR3: TGTGCCAGCGGGACTACGAACACCGGGGAGCTGTTTTTT. Protein sequence: CASGTTNTGELFF.

This clone has more than one count but fewer than ten. One end of the junction is discordant with germline, which a read error may explain. The chain has TRBV13 and TRBJ2-1; 9 nucleotides match TRBD2. Germline values: CDR1 PRHDT, CDR2 FYEKMQ (reference sequence). This CDR3 is built from 15 residues. DNA for the CDR3: TGTGCCAGCAGCCTAGGGACTAGCCCCGGCAATGAGCAGTTCTTC. It codes for CASSLGTSPGNEQFF.

In its sample, this clone was seen once. This chain connects TRBV7-9 to TRBJ2-2, with a tentative D call TRBD1 (5 bases). The CDR3 length is 15 residues. The germline V gene has CDR1 SEHNR and CDR2 FQNEAQ (reference sequence). Trimming pared 5 bases from V and 1 base from J, leaving 11 bases between. The CDR3 bases are TGTGCCAGCAGCCAGGTACAGGTGAACACCGGGGAGCTGTTTTTT. It is translated as CASSQVQVNTGELFF.

The chain recombines TRBV2 with TRBJ2-3; perhaps D is TRBD1 or TRBD2 (5 bases each). Germline lookup yields CDR1 SNHLY and CDR2 FYNNEI. The CDR3 sequence is 14 residues long. Between the trimmed V and J ends, which lost 11 bases and 0 bases, there was a span of 15 bases. CDR3 bases: TGTGCCGGGGACGTGGAAAGTAGCACAGATACGCAGTATTTT. It is translated as CAGDVESSTDTQYF.

This clone was found once. The V gene is TRBV27, the J gene TRBJ2-1; D is ambiguous. V lost 4 bases and J 8 bases, leaving 12 bases between the germline ends. The CDR3 has 13 amino acids. The germline V gene encodes CDR1 MNHEY and CDR2 SMNVEV (reference sequence). The CDR3 loop reads CASSYGGSDEQFF. CDR3 nucleotides: TGTGCCAGCAGTTACGGCGGCTCTGATGAGCAGTTCTTC.

This chain links TRBV5-6 with TRBJ1-1; D ambiguous. With 2 bases removed from V and 4 bases from J, the gap between germline ends came to 12 bases. The V gene's germline CDR1 is SGHDT and CDR2 YYEEEE. The CDR3 contains 14 residues. The CDR3 protein is CASSFREQATEAFF. Here the CDR3 DNA reads TGTGCCAGCAGCTTTAGGGAGCAGGCCACTGAAGCTTTCTTT.

The rearrangement links TRBV11-3 to TRBJ2-7, with TRBD1 identical over 8 bases. V dropped 3 bases and J dropped 4; count of bases not matched to a gene: 8. CDR3 length: 15 residues. CDR1 is SGHNT and CDR2 is YENEEA in the germline V gene. CDR3 residues: CASSFGQGQSYEQYF. Written as DNA, the CDR3 is TGTGCCAGCAGCTTTGGACAGGGCCAGAGTTACGAGCAGTACTTC.

In its sample, this clone was seen a few times. The chain joins TRBV6-6 to TRBJ1-1; D not resolved. CDR1 and CDR2 from the germline V gene are MNHNY and SVGAGI (reference sequence). The CDR3 runs to 11 residues. Trimming took 6 bases from V and 6 from J, leaving 8 bases between them. CDR3 region: CASSPPAEAFF. The CDR3 coding sequence is TGTGCCAGCAGCCCCCCCGCTGAAGCTTTCTTT.

This clone was seen a handful of times. The J gene is TRBJ2-2, the V gene TRBV5-4; D is perhaps TRBD1 (5 bases). Trimming removed 7 bases at V and 6 bases at J, with 16 bases between. CDR1 and CDR2 from the germline V gene are SGHNT and YYREEE (reference sequence). The CDR3 has 14 amino acids. The CDR3 bases are TGTGCCAGCCTTCCGGACAATTCTCCCGGGGAGCTGTTTTTT. It translates to CASLPDNSPGELFF.

This chain links TRBV6-5 with TRBJ2-4; D unresolved. The CDR3 extends over 12 amino acids. Trimming pared 2 bases from V and 7 bases from J, leaving 6 bases between. Germline assignment: CDR1 MNHEY and CDR2 SVGAGI. The CDR3 nucleotides are TGTGCCAGCAGTTACGAAGGGAACATTCAGTACTTC. It specifies CASSYEGNIQYF.